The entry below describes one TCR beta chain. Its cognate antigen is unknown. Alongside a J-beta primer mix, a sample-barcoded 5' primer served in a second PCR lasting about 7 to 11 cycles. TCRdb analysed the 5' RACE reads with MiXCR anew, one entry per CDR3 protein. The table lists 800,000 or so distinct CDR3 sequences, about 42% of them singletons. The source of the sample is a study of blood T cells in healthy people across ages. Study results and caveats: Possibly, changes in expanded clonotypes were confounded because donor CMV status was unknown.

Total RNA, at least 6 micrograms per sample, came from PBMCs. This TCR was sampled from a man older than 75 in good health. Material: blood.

The CDR3: CASSSPPGTGHDYGYTF. Here the CDR3 DNA reads TGCGCCAGCAGCTCACCCCCCGGGACAGGGCACGACTATGGCTACACCTTC. The chain uses TRBV5-1 and TRBJ1-2, with 9 bases lining up with TRBD1. The CDR3 length is 17 residues. The V and J ends lost 3 bases and 3 bases, in that order; junction bases with no gene match: 12. Germline V gives CDR1 SGHRS, CDR2 YFSETQ.